Listed below are T cell receptor beta chains from one sample, sequenced in a study of Ad26.COV2.S vaccination and SARS-CoV-2 variants. Libraries were prepared by immunoSEQ multiplex PCR; TCRdb keeps only in-frame clonotypes and omits some of them. Of 360,000 or so clones listed, roughly 87% are singletons. Specimen: peripheral blood, collected in a trial of Ad26.COV2.S vaccine versus placebo. The receptors come from a person aged 18-65 years who received the Ad26.COV2.S COVID-19 vaccine or a placebo. Each CDR3 is given with its conserved first and last residue. A D gene is named only where the DNA matches it firmly. Clone size is given for some rows only: seen once, a few or many times, or a class if the clone is expanded.

v_call	clone_size	d_call	j_call	cdr3_nt	cdr3_aa
TRBV18	-	-	TRBJ1-1	TGTGCCAGCTCACAATGGACAGAAATACGGGCTGAAGCTTTCTTT	CASSQWTEIRAEAFF
TRBV7-9	-	-	TRBJ2-7	TGTGCCAGCAGCTTTATCCCCCACGAGCAGTACTTC	CASSFIPHEQYF
TRBV7-9	-	-	TRBJ1-1	TGTGCCAGCAGCTTAGGGGGGCTGTCTCCGAAGGGCACTGAAGCTTTCTTT	CASSLGGLSPKGTEAFF
TRBV2	once	TRBD1	TRBJ2-3	TGTGCCGGAAACAGGGGGAACACAGATACGCAGTATTTT	CAGNRGNTDTQYF
TRBV30	-	-	TRBJ2-1	TGTGCCTGGAGTGTACGGCGGGATCGTGAGCAGTTCTTC	CAWSVRRDREQFF
TRBV6-1	-	-	TRBJ1-2	TGTGCCAGCAGTGAAGCAGCAAGTCCTAACTATGGCTACACCTTC	CASSEAASPNYGYTF
TRBV11-1	-	-	TRBJ1-1	TGTGCCAGCAGCTTACGGGACTTGGGGACTGAAGCTTTCTTT	CASSLRDLGTEAFF
TRBV3-1/TRBV3-2	-	-	TRBJ2-5	TGTGCCAGCAGCGAGGGACTGCAAGAGACCCAGTACTTC	CASSEGLQETQYF
TRBV19	-	-	TRBJ2-6	TGTGCCAGTGGAGACTACTCTGGGGCCAACGTCCTGACTTTC	CASGDYSGANVLTF
TRBV5-1	-	-	TRBJ2-6	TGCGCCAGCAGCTTACCCACGGGGGTTGGGGCCAACGTCCTGACTTTC	CASSLPTGVGANVLTF
TRBV11-2	-	TRBD1	TRBJ1-5	TGTGCCAGCAGCTTAGGATCCAGGGGGCCTGGTCAGCCCCAGCATTTT	CASSLGSRGPGQPQHF
TRBV9	-	-	TRBJ1-2	TGTGCCAGCAGCCGTAGACAGTCGACCTATGGCTACACCTTC	CASSRRQSTYGYTF
TRBV5-8	few	-	TRBJ2-7	TGTGCCAGCAGCTTCCGGGCAAGCTCCTACGAGCAGTACTTC	CASSFRASSYEQYF
TRBV14	-	-	TRBJ1-6	TGTGCCAGCAGCCAAGATCTTGTCGGGCTAAATTCACCCCTCCACTTT	CASSQDLVGLNSPLHF
TRBV6-2/TRBV6-3	-	TRBD2	TRBJ2-7	TGTGCCAGCAGTTACGAGCTAGCGGGCCCCCCCTCCTACGAGCAGTACTTC	CASSYELAGPPSYEQYF
TRBV6-4	-	TRBD1	TRBJ1-5	TGTGCCAGCATCCCGGACAGGGAATGGAATCAGCCCCAGCATTTT	CASIPDREWNQPQHF
TRBV9	-	TRBD1	TRBJ2-2	TGTGCCAGCAGCAAAGACAGGGGCTTGGCGGAGCTGTTTTTT	CASSKDRGLAELFF
TRBV6-5	-	TRBD2	TRBJ2-7	TGTGCCAGCACCCCCAGGGCTAGCGGGACCTACGAGCAGTACTTC	CASTPRASGTYEQYF
TRBV21-1	-	-	TRBJ1-1	TGTGCCAGCAGCAGGGGGAACAGGAAGAACACTGAAGCTTTCTTT	CASSRGNRKNTEAFF
TRBV12-3/TRBV12-4	-	-	TRBJ1-2	TGTGCCAGCAGCCCCTGGGGCGACTATGGCTACACCTTC	CASSPWGDYGYTF
TRBV5-1	-	-	TRBJ2-7	TGCGCCAGCAGCTTGGATTGGGGGAAAAACTACGAGCAGTACTTC	CASSLDWGKNYEQYF
TRBV13	-	TRBD1	TRBJ2-2	TGTGCCAGCAGCCCCCTCCAAGGGTCCGGGACAGGGGTCACCGGGGAGCTGTTTTTT	CASSPLQGSGTGVTGELFF
TRBV12-3/TRBV12-4	-	TRBD1	TRBJ1-1	TGTGCCAGCAGTTTTGGTGACAGGGGAGCTTTCTTT	CASSFGDRGAFF
TRBV7-8	-	-	TRBJ2-3	TGTGCCAGCAGCCGGGGGTCAGATACGCAGTATTTT	CASSRGSDTQYF
TRBV19	-	-	TRBJ2-7	TGTGCCAGTAGTTACCGGGGCTCGGTCCCGTACGAGCAGTACTTC	CASSYRGSVPYEQYF
TRBV7-9	-	-	TRBJ1-1	TGTGCCAGCAGCTTAGTTCTGGGGGTCGGCACTGAAGCTTTCTTT	CASSLVLGVGTEAFF
TRBV5-4	-	-	TRBJ1-2	TGTGCCAGCAGCTTCTCTCTTATAGGCTACACCTTC	CASSFSLIGYTF
TRBV23-1	-	-	TRBJ1-1	TGCGCCAGCAGTCTGAGGGTATGGGCCACTGAAGCTTTCTTT	CASSLRVWATEAFF
TRBV30	few	-	TRBJ1-4	TGTGCCTGGAGGCAAACCCTATTGGGGATTGGGTTACCCGAAAAACTGTTTTTT	CAWRQTLLGIGLPEKLFF
TRBV19	-	TRBD1	TRBJ2-3	TGTGCCAGTAGTACGGGACAGTGGGGAGATACGCAGTATTTT	CASSTGQWGDTQYF
TRBV25-1	-	-	TRBJ1-1	TGTGCCAGCAGTCATGACAGACTAAACACTGAAGCTTTCTTT	CASSHDRLNTEAFF
TRBV7-9	-	-	TRBJ1-2	TGTGCCAGCAGCTTAGGGAGGGGGACTAACTATGGCTACACCTTC	CASSLGRGTNYGYTF
TRBV10-3	-	-	TRBJ1-3	TGTGCCATCAGTGAGGGAACGAACCCCATATATTTT	CAISEGTNPIYF
TRBV6-5	once	TRBD1	TRBJ1-1	TGTGCCAGCAGTTCCACAGGGGTAACTGAAGCTTTCTTT	CASSSTGVTEAFF
TRBV7-9	once	-	TRBJ2-5	TGTGCCAGCAGCTTAGTATCATGGGCCGGAAAAGAGACCCAGTACTTC	CASSLVSWAGKETQYF
TRBV12-5	-	-	TRBJ1-6	TGTGCTAGTGGTTTAGATCTGCCACCCCTCCACTTT	CASGLDLPPLHF
TRBV6-5	-	-	TRBJ1-1	TGTGCCAGCAGTTACTCGGGGCGGAGCACTGAAGCTTTCTTT	CASSYSGRSTEAFF
TRBV6-1	-	-	TRBJ2-7	TGTGCCAGCAGTGAAGCGCTTACAGGGAGGATTTACGAGCAGTACTTC	CASSEALTGRIYEQYF
TRBV7-9	-	TRBD2	TRBJ2-1	TGTGCCAGCAGCTTAGCTAGCGGGGGCTCAAATGAGCAGTTCTTC	CASSLASGGSNEQFF
TRBV7-9	-	-	TRBJ1-5	TGTGCCAGCAGTTTAAATTTCAATCAGCCCCAGCATTTT	CASSLNFNQPQHF
TRBV12-3/TRBV12-4	-	-	TRBJ1-1	TGTGCCAGCAGTTTTCCACTGAACACTGAAGCTTTCTTT	CASSFPLNTEAFF
TRBV5-6	-	-	TRBJ2-7	TGTGCCAGCAGCTTGGGTCAGAGCAGCTCCTACGAGCAGTACTTC	CASSLGQSSSYEQYF
TRBV4-1	-	-	TRBJ2-6	TGCGCCAGCAGCCAGCATGGCTCTGGGGCCAACGTCCTGACTTTC	CASSQHGSGANVLTF
TRBV5-1	-	-	TRBJ2-3	TGCGCCAGCAGCGATGGGACCCACTTGGACACAGATACGCAGTATTTT	CASSDGTHLDTDTQYF
TRBV7-2	-	-	TRBJ2-7	TGTGCCAGCACCCAGGGGTCCACACTCTACGAGCAGTACTTC	CASTQGSTLYEQYF
TRBV15	-	TRBD1	TRBJ1-1	TGTGCCACCAGCGGACAGCAGGGGGCCACTGAAGCTTTCTTT	CATSGQQGATEAFF
TRBV30	-	TRBD2	TRBJ2-1	TGTGCCTGGAGTGTGAAGGCGGGGGGCCGGAATGAGCAGTTCTTC	CAWSVKAGGRNEQFF
TRBV7-8	few	-	TRBJ1-2	TGTGCCAGCAGCTTAGTACAGGGTACTAACTATGGCTACACCTTC	CASSLVQGTNYGYTF